These 2 T cell receptor beta chains were sequenced from one sample in a study of CD4 T cells in relation to SARS-CoV-2 and coronaviruses. The unexposed donors gave CD4+ T cells in about 2011-2018, prior to COVID-19. After 10 to 11 days of culture, CD4+ T cells were isolated. These receptors' targets are unknown. The assay was immunoSEQ multiplex PCR, and TCRdb's table has in-frame clones only and misses some. Here the sample spans more than 20,000 clones, 60% to 85% being singletons. Sequencing used CD4+ T cells from PBMCs, cultured in vitro. The receptors originated from a human donor in good health.

The rearrangement links TRBV6-6 to TRBJ2-2; D may be TRBD2 (6 bases). The CDR3 consists of 14 residues. Germline lookup yields CDR1 MNHNY and CDR2 SVGAGI (reference sequence). V lost 4 bases and J lost 7, with 13 bases in between. CDR3 DNA: TGTGCCAGCAGTTTAAGGACTAAGGGCGGGGAGCTGTTTTTT. It specifies CASSLRTKGGELFF.

V usage is TRBV5-1 and J usage is TRBJ1-6; 8 nucleotides line up with TRBD1. Per germline, CDR1 SGHRS and CDR2 YFSETQ. The trim removed 4 bases at V and 5 bases at J, leaving 2 bases unmatched. This CDR3 region has 14 residues. The CDR3 here is CASSTGGNNSPLHF. DNA for the CDR3: TGCGCCAGCAGCACAGGGGGAAATAATTCACCCCTCCACTTT.